Each of the 3 T cell receptor beta chains below was sequenced from the same sample in a study of T cells in Graves' hyperthyroidism and ophthalmopathy. TCR beta CDR3 region amplification was performed from RNA transcripts. TCR CDR3 regions were first amplified by RT-PCR with HTBI primers. MiXCR, run by TCRdb on the multiplex PCR reads, gives a single entry per CDR3 protein. There are roughly 500,000 distinct CDR3 sequences in the sample; around a fifth occur only once, and 49% lies in the top ten. The sample comprised blood. These receptors originate from a woman in her 70s with Graves' ophthalmopathy.

V is TRBV15 and J is TRBJ2-7; TRBD2 might be the D (6 bases). The CDR3 runs 14 residues. Germline V gene lookup returns CDR1 LNHNV and CDR2 YYDKDF (reference sequence). V lost 1 base and J 1 base, leaving 8 bases between the germline ends. The CDR3: CATSRARGSYEQYF. The CDR3 coding sequence is TGTGCCACCAGCAGAGCGCGGGGTTCCTACGAGCAGTACTTC.

There are a few counts of this clonotype. This chain uses TRBV19 with TRBJ2-1; D is uncertain. CDR1 and CDR2 from the germline V gene are LNHDA and SQIVND (reference sequence). CDR3 length: 16 residues. Trimming took 5 bases from V and 0 from J, leaving 14 bases between them. CDR3 amino acids: CASSPRLRSSYNEQFF. The CDR3 nucleotides are TGTGCCAGTAGTCCCAGACTTAGAAGCTCCTACAATGAGCAGTTCTTC.

Only a few counts were recorded for this clonotype. V is TRBV11-2 and J is TRBJ2-2; TRBD1 agrees at 7 bases. CDR1 and CDR2 from the germline V gene are SGHAT and FQNNGV. With 6 bases clipped from V and 7 bases from J, the junction kept 14 bases outside the gene matches. The length of the CDR3 is 16 residues. In DNA form, the CDR3 reads TGTGCCAGCAGTCTAAGGGGGCGGGTTGGGGACGGGGAGCTGTTTTTT. Translation gives CASSLRGRVGDGELFF.